This T cell receptor (beta chain) stems from a study of blood T cell repertoires in COVID-19 (dated by TCRdb to about 2020). The study in broad terms: Collaborator samples came from the United States, Italy and Spain and covered acute and convalescent phases of COVID-19. The prospective study material was composed of cDNA or gDNA derived from T cells, B-cell-depleted T cells, or PBMCs. Subjects who had been exposed to COVID-19, were actively infected with it, or had recovered from it provided the deeply sampled blood TCRbeta repertoires that made up the dataset. The repertoires were released in a freely available public database meant as a resource for research on the immune response to SARS-CoV-2. The samples were drawn from the first 160 participants of the ongoing ImmuneRACE study and from 1,254 subjects provided by 6 global collaborators. The sample metadata nearly always contained a de-identified subject ID, COVID-19 status, age in years and sex. Where available, HLA class I and class II types were obtained from metadata supplied by the sample provider rather than from assay-based typing. Study-wide findings and limitations: How much clinical and demographic metadata was included differed by source and by participant, and the metadata was provided uncurated.

This clone has a single count. No antigen is known for it. No much larger clonotype is one base removed from it; base qualities were not supplied. Including the terminal cysteine and phenylalanine, the CDR3 comprises 12 residues. Just CDR3 DNA is preserved here, 36 bases in frame from base 1. For CDR1 and CDR2, the germline V gene (reference sequence) lists SGHNT and YYREEE. V gives up 3 bases and J gives up 5 bases, and the segment between their germline ends measures 8 bases. TCRbeta CDR3 regions were amplified from genomic DNA using the immunoSEQ Assay, a bias-controlled multiplex PCR. Turning to the authors' computational methods: Within the assay, amplification of reference gene primers was used to estimate how many nucleated cells each sample contained. To quantify the absolute abundance of each unique TCRbeta CDR3 rearrangement, sequence reads were collapsed and filtered. For each sample, productive Simpson clonality was calculated as the square root of Simpson's diversity index across productive rearrangements. The table was pulled from immuneACCESS by TCRdb, which kept in-frame rearrangements only. Such tables lose some clones; where checked, under half of the loss comes from unresolved V genes, and the rest has no known cause. The DNA gave D and trimming, while V, J and clone size come from that table. The sample table holds 200,000 or so clones, of which around 81% were seen once. Of the sample, 2% to 2.5% is held by the ten largest clones.

Collaborating institutions collected whole blood in K2EDTA tubes following their own protocols. For TCRbeta analysis, collaborator samples were shipped as frozen whole blood, as isolated PBMCs, or as DNA extracted from either sample type. The rearrangement joined TRBV5-4 to TRBJ1-1; TRBD1 is a weak D gene call, 5 bases matching. Material: peripheral blood. The clonotype was recovered from a woman aged 60-70 years with acute or convalescent COVID-19. The DNA sequence follows: TGTGCCAGCAGCTGGGGGGGTACTGAAGCTTTCTTT. It encodes CASSWGGTEAFF.